These T cell receptor beta chains were read from a single sample in a study of cytomegalovirus exposure and HLA in healthy donors. This table comes from immunoSEQ multiplex PCR, and its TCRdb copy is limited to in-frame clones, with some not included. This table holds under 200,000 clones, roughly 80% found once. The specimen was PBMCs. The source is a man younger than 30 in good health and CMV-seronegative. Each CDR3 is given with its conserved first and last residue. A D gene is named only where the DNA matches it firmly. Size values are once, few and many counts, or a class for expanded clones, and some rows have none.

TRBD1	TRBV19	TRBJ1-5	-	CASWGQGLDQPQHF	TGTGCCTCTTGGGGACAGGGGTTGGATCAGCCCCAGCATTTT
-	TRBV28	TRBJ2-7	-	CASSREVTYEQYF	TGTGCCAGCAGTCGGGAAGTCACCTACGAGCAGTACTTC
-	TRBV5-1	TRBJ2-6	-	CASSGGTDYSGANVLTF	TGCGCCAGCAGCGGGGGGACAGACTACTCTGGGGCCAACGTCCTGACTTTC
-	TRBV29-1	TRBJ1-2	-	CSVEEQAGYGYTF	TGCAGCGTTGAAGAACAGGCCGGCTATGGCTACACCTTC
-	TRBV28	TRBJ1-2	few	CASQPGAAGYTF	TGTGCCAGCCAGCCAGGGGCCGCGGGCTACACCTTC
TRBD2	TRBV7-9	TRBJ2-7	-	CSSSLAIASGSSSYEQYF	TGTTCCAGCAGCTTAGCGATCGCTAGCGGATCGAGCTCCTACGAGCAGTACTTC
TRBD2	TRBV18	TRBJ2-1	-	CASNVGSRTSGNEQFF	TGTGCCAGCAATGTCGGGAGCAGGACTAGCGGCAATGAGCAGTTCTTC
-	TRBV5-1	TRBJ2-5	-	CASSQSQETQYF	TGCGCCAGCAGCCAATCCCAAGAGACCCAGTACTTC
TRBD1	TRBV15	TRBJ2-7	-	CATSRGGTGSYEQYF	TGTGCCACCAGCAGAGGGGGGACAGGGTCCTACGAGCAGTACTTC
TRBD1	TRBV10-3	TRBJ2-3	few	CAIRNTGAPSTDTQYF	TGTGCCATCAGGAATACAGGGGCCCCTAGCACAGATACGCAGTATTTT
-	TRBV11-2	TRBJ2-7	once	CASSFGAGTYEQYF	TGTGCCAGCAGCTTTGGGGCAGGGACCTACGAGCAGTACTTC
TRBD2	TRBV7-2	TRBJ2-3	-	CASSLEREVLTDTQYF	TGTGCCAGCAGCTTAGAGCGGGAGGTGTTAACAGATACGCAGTATTTT
TRBD1	TRBV5-6	TRBJ2-7	-	CASSLIDRELGYEQYF	TGTGCCAGCAGCTTGATCGACAGGGAACTTGGCTACGAGCAGTACTTC
-	TRBV7-9	TRBJ1-3	once	CSSSTETVPEAPIYF	TGTTCCAGCAGCACGGAGACAGTTCCCGAGGCCCCCATATATTTT
TRBD2	TRBV4-1	TRBJ2-3	-	CASSLGPGLEVDTQYF	TGCGCCAGCAGCCTCGGGCCGGGACTAGAGGTAGATACGCAGTATTTT
-	TRBV7-2	TRBJ2-7	-	CASSLEGAGQSYEQYF	TGTGCCAGCAGCTTAGAGGGCGCAGGGCAATCCTACGAGCAGTACTTC
-	TRBV5-6	TRBJ2-1	few	CASSFLAGVNNEQFF	TGTGCCAGCAGCTTCTTGGCGGGTGTCAACAATGAGCAGTTCTTC
-	TRBV27	TRBJ2-5	once	CASSPVGETQYF	TGTGCCAGCAGTCCGGTCGGGGAGACCCAGTACTTC
-	TRBV28	TRBJ1-5	few	CAAGEGMFQPQHF	TGTGCCGCGGGAGAAGGGATGTTTCAGCCCCAGCATTTT
TRBD1	TRBV28	TRBJ2-7	-	CASSSFGQGPHYEQYF	TGTGCCAGCAGCTCATTCGGACAGGGCCCTCACTACGAGCAGTACTTC
-	TRBV7-3	TRBJ2-3	-	CASSLQGGGGDTQYF	TGTGCCAGCAGCTTACAGGGCGGGGGCGGAGATACGCAGTATTTT
-	TRBV5-1	TRBJ2-3	-	CASSSARGADTQYF	TGCGCCAGCAGCAGTGCCAGGGGGGCAGATACGCAGTATTTT
TRBD2	TRBV6-5	TRBJ2-1	few	CASRARGGPVAEQFF	TGTGCCAGCAGGGCCCGGGGGGGTCCAGTCGCTGAGCAGTTCTTC
TRBD2	TRBV7-2	TRBJ2-5	-	CASSLRTSGIGTQYF	TGTGCCAGCAGCTTGAGAACTAGCGGTATAGGGACCCAGTACTTC
TRBD1	TRBV5-6	TRBJ2-7	-	CASSPLRQGGEQYF	TGTGCCAGCAGCCCTTTGAGACAGGGCGGCGAGCAGTACTTC
TRBD2	TRBV5-1	TRBJ2-5	-	CASSSPGGAFETQYF	TGCGCCAGCAGCTCCCCCGGGGGGGCCTTTGAGACCCAGTACTTC
TRBD1	TRBV7-8	TRBJ2-7	-	CATAATTGVREQYF	TGTGCGACAGCAGCTACCACAGGGGTGCGGGAGCAGTACTTC
-	TRBV6-5	TRBJ1-4	-	CASSLTEDTTLELFF	TGTGCCAGCAGTTTAACAGAGGACACTACCTTGGAACTGTTTTTT
TRBD1	TRBV7-2	TRBJ1-2	-	CASSPAGQGGLGYTF	TGTGCCAGCAGCCCCGCCGGACAGGGAGGCCTCGGCTACACCTTC
TRBD1	TRBV10-2	TRBJ2-1	-	CASNLGTGVNEQFF	TGCGCCAGCAACTTGGGGACAGGGGTCAATGAGCAGTTCTTC
TRBD1	TRBV19	TRBJ1-5	-	CASSPRTGLGQPQHF	TGTGCCAGTAGTCCGCGGACAGGGCTGGGTCAGCCCCAGCATTTT
TRBD1	TRBV10-3	TRBJ1-1	-	CAISGGQAGAEAFF	TGTGCCATCAGTGGGGGACAGGCAGGAGCTGAAGCTTTCTTT
-	TRBV29-1	TRBJ2-7	few	CSVGSGNSWQYF	TGCAGCGTTGGTTCAGGGAATTCGTGGCAGTACTTC
-	TRBV7-8	TRBJ2-7	-	CASSRPGNRARYEQYF	TGTGCCAGCAGCCGGCCCGGAAACAGGGCTAGGTACGAGCAGTACTTC
TRBD1	TRBV14	TRBJ1-2	-	CASSQVQTGGYGYTF	TGTGCCAGCAGCCAAGTCCAAACAGGGGGCTACGGCTACACCTTC
TRBD1	TRBV5-1	TRBJ2-7	-	CASSSETGNYEQYF	TGCGCCAGCAGCTCGGAGACAGGGAACTACGAGCAGTACTTC
-	TRBV4-1	TRBJ1-5	few	CASSQEPGRGDQPQHF	TGCGCCAGCAGCCAGGAACCGGGACGGGGGGATCAGCCCCAGCATTTT
TRBD1	TRBV19	TRBJ2-7	-	CASADPGGVYEQYF	TGTGCCAGCGCTGATCCAGGGGGCGTCTACGAGCAGTACTTC